The 20 T cell receptor beta chains listed next were all sequenced from one sample in a study of blood T cells in healthy people across ages. It was with a sample-barcoded 5' primer and a J-beta primer mix that a second PCR of about 7 to 12 cycles was run. TCRdb re-derived calls from the 5' RACE reads in MiXCR, one entry per CDR3 protein. Here the sample spans around 1,700,000 distinct CDR3 sequences, 28% being singletons. The sequenced material came from blood. These receptor sequences come from a woman between 25 and 40 years old in good health.

The count of this clonotype is one. The V gene is TRBV5-1, the J gene TRBJ2-3, with 7 bases identical to TRBD2. The length of the CDR3 is 17 residues. CDR1 is SGHRS and CDR2 is YFSETQ in the germline V gene. The trim removed 4 bases at V and 2 bases at J, leaving 13 bases unmatched. The DNA for the CDR3 is TGCGCCAGCAGCCGAGACGGCGGGGAGGGAAACACAGATACGCAGTATTTT. It specifies CASSRDGGEGNTDTQYF. Combining the CDR3 with reference TRBV5-1 and TRBJ2-3 gives the whole variable domain KAGVTQTPRYLIKTRGQQVTLSCSPISGHRSVSWYQQTPGQGLQFLFEYFSETQRNKGNFPGRFSGRQFSNSRSEMNVSTLELGDSALYLCASSRDGGEGNTDTQYFGPGTRLTVL.

The chain couples TRBV28 to TRBJ2-1, with D perhaps TRBD2 (6 bases). The CDR3 extends over 18 amino acids. The germline V gene encodes CDR1 MDHEN and CDR2 SYDVKM. Trimming took 8 bases from V and 1 from J, leaving 24 bases between them. The CDR3 region is CASCGWGGSGRSYNEQFF. Here the CDR3 DNA reads TGTGCCAGCTGTGGGTGGGGCGGATCGGGGAGGTCCTACAATGAGCAGTTCTTC.

This chain joins TRBV7-9 and TRBJ1-3, with no clear D. The CDR3 is 15 residues long. The V gene's germline CDR1 is SEHNR and CDR2 FQNEAQ (reference sequence). Deletions cut 8 bases from V and 4 bases from J, with 18 bases between. CDR3 DNA: TGTGCCAGCTCTACTAGGCGAGGTTCAGGAAACACCATATATTTT. Encoded protein: CASSTRRGSGNTIYF.

CDR3 DNA: TGTGCCAGCAGCCCCTCTAAGAATCAGCCCCAGCATTTT. This translates into CASSPSKNQPQHF. This rearrangement joins TRBV11-1 to TRBJ1-5; no definite D call. Germline V gene data show CDR1 as SGHAT and CDR2 as FQDESV (reference sequence). V was cut by 5 bases and J by 4 bases, with 9 bases left in between. The CDR3 covers 13 residues.

The sample holds a few counts of this clonotype. V is TRBV7-2 and J is TRBJ2-4; TRBD2 aligns across 11 bases. The DNA end is a closer match to TRBJ2-5, so the J assignment may be wrong. This CDR3 is built from 16 residues. Germline CDR1 reads SGHTA; CDR2 reads FQGNSA. The CDR3, as DNA: TGTGCCAGCAGCCATAGCGGGAGGGCGGCGGGTGAGACCCAGTACTTC. Its protein product is CASSHSGRAAGETQYF.

V gene TRBV7-2 combines with J gene TRBJ1-1; D remains ambiguous. The V gene's germline CDR1 is SGHTA and CDR2 FQGNSA. The CDR3 runs 12 residues. The V and J ends lost 5 bases and 10 bases respectively, with 14 bases between them. CDR3 sequence (DNA): TGTGCCAGCAGCCGACATCTCCGCGCAGCTTTCTTT. Amino acid sequence: CASSRHLRAAFF.

This clonotype was counted between two and nine times. This chain connects TRBV7-9 to TRBJ2-4; 10 bases match TRBD1. V shed 1 base and J 11 bases; nucleotides not matched to a gene: 5. This CDR3 is 14 amino acids long. Germline values: CDR1 SEHNR, CDR2 FQNEAQ (reference sequence). The CDR3 region has the DNA TGTGCCAGCAGCTTAGACGGGACAGGGGCTGTTCAGTACTTC. Protein sequence: CASSLDGTGAVQYF.

Remarks on this clonotype: Compared with germline, one end of the junction differs, possibly owing to a read error. The gene calls are TRBV5-3 and TRBJ2-3; possible D gene TRBD2, 5 bases. TRBV5-3 qualifies as an ORF whose function is uncertain. The CDR3 is 10 amino acids. The CDR3 DNA reads TGTGCCAGAATGTTTCTAGCTCCGTGGTTT. Protein: CARMFLAPWF.

The sample holds a few counts of this clonotype. This sequence joins TRBV6-6 and TRBJ2-3; maybe TRBD2 (6 bases). Trimming took 5 bases from V and 4 from J, leaving 16 bases between them. The V gene's germline CDR1 is MNHNY and CDR2 SVGAGI (reference sequence). The CDR3 loop spans 15 amino acids. The CDR3 DNA reads as TGTGCCAGCAGTACGGACGGGGGTCCGGCAGATACGCAGTATTTT. It specifies CASSTDGGPADTQYF.

The chain carries TRBV9 and TRBJ2-5; 12 positions match TRBD1. The J call may be in error: the DNA end matches TRBJ2-1 better. The germline V gene encodes CDR1 SGDLS and CDR2 YYNGEE. The CDR3 consists of 16 residues. CDR3 sequence: CASSPPGQGALETQFF. DNA for the CDR3: TGTGCCAGCAGCCCCCCGGGACAGGGGGCGTTAGAGACCCAGTTCTTC.

The chain links TRBV3-1 to TRBJ2-1; 15 bases map to TRBD2. V lost 5 bases to trimming and J lost 9 bases; unmatched junction nucleotides: 5. In germline, CDR1 is LGHDT, CDR2 YNNKEL (reference sequence). CDR3 length: 15 residues. The CDR3 DNA reads as TGTGCCAGCAGCTACCTGGGACTAGCGGGAGGTGAGCAGTTCTTC. As protein: CASSYLGLAGGEQFF.

This clonotype was detected only once. Since the CDR3 does not end with the conserved phenylalanine or tryptophan, this likely comes from a read error. The rearrangement links TRBV7-2 to TRBJ2-5, with 12 bases matching TRBD2. CDR3 length: 17 amino acids. V was clipped by 2 bases and J by 5 bases; unmatched bases: 9. The germline V gene has CDR1 SGHTA and CDR2 FQGNSA. The CDR3 DNA sequence: TGTGCCAGCAGCTTACGGACTAGCGGGATCGGGGGGGAGACCCAGTACTAC. Amino acids: CASSLRTSGIGGETQYY.

This clonotype was seen a few times. The chain joins TRBV6-2 or TRBV6-3 to TRBJ2-1, with TRBD2 matching 14 bases. J gave up 0 bases and V 5 bases, and 6 bases lay outside the gene matches. Germline lookup yields CDR1 MNHEY and CDR2 SVGEGT. The CDR3 covers 18 residues. The CDR3 bases are TGTGCCAGCAGTCCGGGGACTAGCGGGAGACACTCCTACAATGAGCAGTTCTTC. Its protein is CASSPGTSGRHSYNEQFF.

This chain joins TRBV7-2 and TRBJ2-1; either TRBD1 or TRBD2 may fit D (6 bases each). The CDR3 spans 15 residues. Germline CDR1 SGHTA, CDR2 FQGNSA. V gave up 5 bases and J gave up 9 bases, with 20 bases separating them. CDR3 residues: CASSPSGKGGPEQFF. In nucleotides, the CDR3 is TGTGCCAGCAGCCCCTCCGGGAAGGGGGGTCCTGAGCAGTTCTTC.

About this clonotype itself: One end of the junction does not line up with germline, which may come from a read error. The chain has TRBV7-9 and TRBJ1-5; a possible D gene is TRBD1 (6 bases). CDR1 and CDR2 (germline): SEHNR, FQNEAQ (reference sequence). This CDR3 is 14 amino acids long. The CDR3 coding sequence is TGTGCCAGCAGCTTCGGGGGGCTAAGCCAGCCCCAGCATTTC. As protein: CASSFGGLSQPQHF.

Remarks on this clonotype: Because the CDR3 is missing its conserved closing phenylalanine or tryptophan, this is likely a read error. The chain couples TRBV2 to TRBJ2-3; D is undetermined. The V gene lost 8 bases and the J gene lost 4 bases, with 7 bases spanning the gap. Looked up from germline, CDR1 is SNHLY and CDR2 is FYNNEI. The CDR3 has 11 residues. The CDR3 nucleotides read TGTGCCAGCCTAGGAGCAGATACGCAGTATGTT. It translates to CASLGADTQYV.

The chain is built from TRBV19 and TRBJ1-1, with D unclear. Trimming cost V 0 bases and J 3 bases, with 11 bases left between them. This CDR3 has 15 residues. Germline loops: CDR1 LNHDA, CDR2 SQIVND (reference sequence). CDR3 amino acids: CASSIEDGLHTEAFF. In DNA form, the CDR3 reads TGTGCCAGTAGTATAGAAGACGGACTCCACACTGAAGCTTTCTTT.

This clonotype was detected only a few times. The chain employs TRBV2 and TRBJ1-5; D is ambiguous. The germline V and J ends were trimmed by 7 bases and 1 base, with 8 bases remaining between them. Germline V CDR1 and CDR2: SNHLY, FYNNEI. The CDR3 loop spans 13 amino acids. CDR3 sequence reads: CASNPESNQPQHF. The CDR3 nucleotides are TGTGCCAGCAACCCAGAGAGCAATCAGCCCCAGCATTTT.

The V and J genes are TRBV20-1 and TRBJ2-1; the D is unclear. This CDR3 spans 13 amino acids. Between the trimmed V and J ends, which lost 6 bases and 8 bases, there was a span of 17 bases. Germline V CDR1 and CDR2: DFQATT, SNEGSKA (reference sequence). The CDR3 DNA follows: TGCAGTGCCTTCGCGCAGGTTCGGGATGAGCAGTTCTTC. Protein: CSAFAQVRDEQFF.

The chain combines TRBV5-6 with TRBJ2-5; D is ambiguous. CDR3 size: 13 residues. Germline loops: CDR1 SGHDT, CDR2 YYEEEE. The V and J ends lost 3 bases and 5 bases respectively, with 11 bases between them. CDR3 region: CASSSNSEETQYF. For the CDR3, the DNA is TGTGCCAGCAGCTCAAATTCGGAGGAGACCCAGTACTTC.